These 14 T cell receptor beta chains came from one sample sequenced in a study of cytomegalovirus exposure and HLA in healthy donors. The PCR ran on 60 Vbeta and 13 Jbeta primers. Only in-frame clones appear in the TCRdb table, and some are missing; sequencing was by immunoSEQ multiplex PCR. The sample gives 100,000 to 150,000 clones, less than 80% of which show up once; approximately 3.8% is in the top ten. Specimen: PBMCs. The receptors come from a man aged 25-45 years in good health and CMV-seronegative.

The table lists this clone with a few counts. The gene calls are TRBV28 and TRBJ2-7, with TRBD1 as a possible D gene (6 bases). The V gene's germline CDR1 is MDHEN and CDR2 SYDVKM. The V and J ends lost 4 bases and 3 bases respectively, with 19 bases between them. CDR3 length: 16 residues. The CDR3 nucleotides read TGTGCCAGCAGTTATAATAGCCTCAGGGGTATCTACGAGCAGTACTTC. The encoded protein is CASSYNSLRGIYEQYF.

Note on this clone: The sample has other DNA sequences that encode this CDR3 too. This chain connects TRBV4-1 to TRBJ1-2, with D possibly being TRBD1 (5 bases). The CDR3 has 15 amino acids. V gave up 2 bases and J gave up 3 bases, with 13 bases separating them. Germline CDR1 and CDR2: MGHRA and YSYEKL. For the CDR3, the DNA is TGCGCCAGCAGCCAACTGGCCAGGGCCGACTATGGCTACACCTTC. Translating it yields CASSQLARADYGYTF.

The genes are TRBV5-1 and TRBJ1-2; D is ambiguous. Per the germline V gene, CDR1 is SGHRS and CDR2 is YFSETQ. This CDR3 region has 15 residues. The V gene lost 0 bases and the J gene lost 8 bases, with 17 bases spanning the gap. The CDR3 DNA reads TGCGCCAGCAGCTTGGAGCGGACTACTGGATGGGGCTACACCTTC. Translation gives CASSLERTTGWGYTF.

This clone was observed a single time. The chain links TRBV29-1 to TRBJ2-7; the match to TRBD2 covers 8 bases. This CDR3 contains 13 residues. CDR1 and CDR2 (germline): SQVTM, ANQGSEA. Trimming at V came to 4 bases and at J to 2 bases, leaving 4 bases not matched to a gene. CDR3 amino acids: CSVGLRGAYEQYF. The CDR3 DNA sequence: TGCAGCGTTGGTTTGCGGGGGGCCTACGAGCAGTACTTC.

J is TRBJ2-7 and V is TRBV4-3; D might be TRBD1 (5 bases). The CDR3 runs to 15 residues. Germline V gene sequence: CDR1 LGHNA, CDR2 YSLEER. V was cut by 4 bases and J by 4 bases, with 17 bases left in between. CDR3 nucleotides: TGCGCCAGCAGCCTCAGGGATGGGGCAAATTACGAGCAGTACTTC. Protein sequence: CASSLRDGANYEQYF.

This rearrangement joins TRBV19 to TRBJ2-3, with TRBD1 as a possible D gene (5 bases). V was pared by 5 bases and J by 4 bases, with 19 bases between. Germline V gives CDR1 LNHDA, CDR2 SQIVND (reference sequence). This CDR3 comprises 16 residues. The CDR3 DNA reads TGTGCCAGTAGTTCCCCAGGGCAGGGCGTCCCAGATACGCAGTATTTT. Encoded protein: CASSSPGQGVPDTQYF.

The DNA for the CDR3 is TGTGCCAGCAGCCGAGTGACAGGGTTCGGCGAGCAGTACTTC. Encoded protein: CASSRVTGFGEQYF. The chain combines TRBV11-2 with TRBJ2-5; 7 positions agree with TRBD1. The J call may be mistaken, given a closer DNA end match to TRBJ2-7. This CDR3 is built from 14 residues. The germline V gene encodes CDR1 SGHAT and CDR2 FQNNGV.

This clone was counted once. The V and J genes are TRBV6-5 and TRBJ1-1; possibly TRBD1 for D (6 bases). V was trimmed by 0 bases and J by 4 bases, leaving 12 bases between them. This CDR3 is 15 amino acids long. Germline CDR1 reads MNHEY; CDR2 reads SVGAGI. The CDR3 is CASSYSTSGVTEAFF. CDR3 coding DNA: TGTGCCAGCAGTTACTCGACTTCAGGGGTCACTGAAGCTTTCTTT.

V usage is TRBV6-1 and J usage is TRBJ1-1, with 9 bases fitting TRBD1. With V trimmed by 6 bases and J by 4 bases, 6 bases remained unmatched. The germline V gene encodes CDR1 MNHNS and CDR2 SASEGT. The CDR3 is 14 residues long. The CDR3 region has the DNA TGTGCCAGCAGGGGGGGACAGGGCTTCACTGAAGCTTTCTTT. Encoded protein: CASRGGQGFTEAFF.

V gene TRBV28 combines with J gene TRBJ1-2; D might be TRBD1 (6 bases). V dropped 5 bases and J dropped 5 bases, with 9 bases sitting between them. There are 12 residues in the CDR3. Germline V CDR1 and CDR2: MDHEN, SYDVKM. The CDR3 is CASSTQGYGYTF. The CDR3 DNA reads TGTGCCAGCAGTACACAGGGATATGGCTACACCTTC.

V usage is TRBV6-6 and J usage is TRBJ2-5; no clear D gene. This CDR3 region has 15 residues. Germline CDR1 MNHNY, CDR2 SVGAGI (reference sequence). Trimming took off 4 bases at V and 5 bases at J, with 17 bases between the two ends. Written as DNA, the CDR3 is TGTGCCAGCAGTTTTACCGGGTCCCTTTCGGAGACCCAGTACTTC. Amino acids: CASSFTGSLSETQYF.

Note on this clone: Other DNA sequences of this sample code for an identical CDR3. The chain links TRBV30 to TRBJ1-3; weak D call: TRBD1 (6 bases). The CDR3 is made up of 14 amino acids. Trimming took 1 base from V and 2 from J, leaving 9 bases between them. Germline V gives CDR1 GTSNPN, CDR2 SVGIG (reference sequence). The CDR3 nucleotides read TGTGCCTGGAGTGGACAGGAACCTGGAAACACCATATATTTT. Translated, it gives CAWSGQEPGNTIYF.

This rearrangement joins TRBV28 to TRBJ2-7, with D possibly TRBD2 on 5 matching bases. Germline V lookup: CDR1 MDHEN, CDR2 SYDVKM. The ends were cut back, 2 bases at V and 0 bases at J, with 5 bases in the middle. The CDR3 is made up of 13 amino acids. CDR3 residues: CASSLTSSYEQYF. In DNA, the CDR3 is TGTGCCAGCAGTTTAACTAGCTCCTACGAGCAGTACTTC.

V is TRBV4-2 and J is TRBJ2-5; 12 nucleotides align to TRBD1. The J call may be wrong; the DNA end is better matched by TRBJ2-7. Per the germline V gene, CDR1 is LGHNA and CDR2 is YNFKEQ. The length of the CDR3 is 17 residues. This CDR3 reads CASSQEGQGARSDEQYF. As DNA, the CDR3 is TGTGCCAGCAGCCAAGAGGGACAGGGGGCGCGTTCTGACGAGCAGTACTTC.